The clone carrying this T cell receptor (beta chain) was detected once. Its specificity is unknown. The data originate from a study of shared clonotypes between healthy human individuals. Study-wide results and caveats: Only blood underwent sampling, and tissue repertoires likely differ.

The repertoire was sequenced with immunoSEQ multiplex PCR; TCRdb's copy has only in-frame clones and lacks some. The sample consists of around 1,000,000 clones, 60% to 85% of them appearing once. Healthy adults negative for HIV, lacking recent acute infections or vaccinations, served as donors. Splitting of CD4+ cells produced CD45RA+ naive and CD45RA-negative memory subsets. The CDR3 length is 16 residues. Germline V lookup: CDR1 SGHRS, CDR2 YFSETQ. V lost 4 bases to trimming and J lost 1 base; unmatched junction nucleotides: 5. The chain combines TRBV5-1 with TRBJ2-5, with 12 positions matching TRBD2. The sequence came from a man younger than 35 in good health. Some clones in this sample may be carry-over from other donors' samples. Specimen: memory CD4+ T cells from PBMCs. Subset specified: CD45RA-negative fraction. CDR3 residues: CASSTGLAGIQETQYF. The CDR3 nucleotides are TGCGCCAGCAGCACCGGACTAGCGGGAATCCAAGAGACCCAGTACTTC. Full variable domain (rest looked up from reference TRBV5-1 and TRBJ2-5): KAGVTQTPRYLIKTRGQQVTLSCSPISGHRSVSWYQQTPGQGLQFLFEYFSETQRNKGNFPGRFSGRQFSNSRSEMNVSTLELGDSALYLCASSTGLAGIQETQYFGPGTRLLVL.